A selection of T cell receptor beta chains follows, all from one sample in a study of patients and donors after allogeneic stem cell transplantation. TCRdb reprocessed the RT-PCR reads via MiXCR and lists one record per CDR3 protein. The data show 400,000 to 500,000 distinct CDR3 sequences, with 16% seen just once and just over 7% held by the top ten. The specimen sequenced was blood, either unsorted or a sorted T cell fraction (not recorded which). Receptors originate from a human donor who was either an allogeneic HSCT recipient or a stem cell or donor lymphocyte infusion donor (not recorded which). It is not recorded whose cells these are; they may come from a transplant donor. Each CDR3 is given with its conserved first and last residue. The D gene is left open where the match is weak. For some rows the clone size is stated as once, few or many, or as a class when expanded; others skip it.

clone_size,j_call,d_call,v_call,cdr3_aa,cdr3_nt
-,TRBJ2-2,-,TRBV12-3/TRBV12-4,CATTYRNTGELFF,TGTGCCACGACGTACAGGAACACCGGGGAGCTGTTTTTT
few,TRBJ1-2,TRBD1,TRBV5-6,CASRDKGQGTGGYTF,TGTGCCAGCAGAGACAAAGGACAGGGGACAGGTGGCTACACCTTC
-,TRBJ2-1,TRBD2,TRBV7-9,CASSLAELAGNEQFF,TGTGCCAGCAGCTTAGCGGAGCTAGCGGGTAATGAGCAGTTCTTC
few,TRBJ1-2,-,TRBV6-1,CASSENGVGNYGYTF,TGTGCCAGCAGTGAGAACGGAGTGGGGAACTATGGCTACACCTTC
few,TRBJ1-1,-,TRBV4-2,CASTLEGTGPLNTEAFF,TGTGCCAGCACCCTAGAGGGAACGGGGCCTTTGAACACTGAAGCTTTCTTT
-,TRBJ2-1,-,TRBV4-3,CASSHFVEGSSYNEQFF,TGCGCCAGCAGCCACTTCGTGGAAGGTTCCTCCTACAATGAGCAGTTCTTC
-,TRBJ2-2,TRBD1,TRBV28,CASSLWTGEVTGELFF,TGTGCCAGCAGTTTATGGACAGGGGAAGTCACCGGGGAGCTGTTTTTT
few,TRBJ1-6,TRBD1,TRBV7-2,CASSDAGGLPLHF,TGTGCCAGCAGCGACGCAGGGGGCTTACCCCTCCACTTT
-,TRBJ1-1,TRBD1,TRBV12-3/TRBV12-4,CASSLDRGMNTEAFF,TGTGCCAGCAGTTTGGACAGGGGGATGAACACTGAAGCTTTCTTT
few,TRBJ2-7,TRBD1,TRBV19,CASSNEGQLGEQYF,TGTGCCAGTAGCAATGAGGGACAGCTCGGGGAGCAGTACTTC
few,TRBJ1-6,TRBD1,TRBV2,CASGRQGRSYNSPLHF,TGTGCCAGCGGTAGACAGGGCCGCTCCTATAATTCACCCCTCCACTTT
few,TRBJ2-7,-,TRBV29-1,CSVGQRFTYEQYF,TGCAGCGTGGGACAACGTTTCACATACGAGCAGTACTTC
-,TRBJ1-2,TRBD1,TRBV5-1,CASSLAPQGARYGYTF,TGCGCCAGCAGCTTGGCCCCACAGGGGGCGCGGTATGGCTACACCTTC
few,TRBJ2-1,-,TRBV7-9,CASSLALDGRLDEQFF,TGTGCCAGCAGCTTAGCGTTGGACGGGAGATTGGATGAGCAGTTCTTC
-,TRBJ1-4,-,TRBV2,CASSDLTVNEKLFF,TGTGCCAGCAGTGACCTGACAGTGAATGAAAAACTGTTTTTT
-,TRBJ1-3,-,TRBV24-1,CATSDLREGNTIYF,TGTGCCACCAGTGATTTAAGGGAAGGAAACACCATATATTTT
-,TRBJ1-1,TRBD1,TRBV18,CASSPPVQGARVTEAFF,TGTGCCAGCTCACCACCGGTTCAGGGGGCGCGTGTCACTGAAGCTTTCTTT
-,TRBJ2-7,-,TRBV3-1,CASSPRTPGSYEQYF,TGTGCCAGCAGCCCACGGACGCCTGGAAGCTACGAGCAGTACTTC
-,TRBJ1-1,TRBD1,TRBV7-9,CASSPTGEEAFF,TGTGCCAGCAGTCCGACAGGGGAGGAAGCTTTCTTT
-,TRBJ1-1,-,TRBV20-1,CSAKSPGSTTEAFF,TGCAGTGCTAAATCCCCGGGTTCCACCACTGAAGCTTTCTTT
-,TRBJ2-7,-,TRBV29-1,CSVPGSSYEQYF,TGCAGCGTTCCCGGGAGTTCCTACGAGCAGTACTTC
few,TRBJ1-4,TRBD1,TRBV2,CASSFTGVGEKLFF,TGTGCCAGCAGCTTCACAGGGGTCGGGGAAAAACTGTTTTTT
many,TRBJ2-3,-,TRBV7-2,CASSLGSSDKMQYF,TGTGCCAGCAGCTTAGGGTCCTCGGACAAGATGCAGTATTTT
few,TRBJ2-7,-,TRBV28,CASRSSTSYEQYF,TGTGCCAGCAGAAGCAGTACCTCCTACGAGCAGTACTTC
-,TRBJ1-2,-,TRBV10-3,CAISESPGPDYGYTF,TGTGCCATCAGTGAGTCGCCGGGACCGGACTATGGCTACACCTTC
-,TRBJ2-5,-,TRBV10-3,CAISYTSLQETQYF,TGTGCCATCAGCTATACTAGCTTGCAAGAGACCCAGTACTTC
few,TRBJ1-6,-,TRBV6-1,CASSERRTYNSPLHF,TGTGCCAGCAGTGAACGGCGGACCTATAATTCACCCCTCCACTTT
few,TRBJ1-1,TRBD1,TRBV6-1,CASSETGGAFEAFF,TGTGCCAGCAGTGAAACAGGGGGCGCCTTTGAAGCTTTCTTT
many,TRBJ2-3,-,TRBV12-3/TRBV12-4,CASSRGFGGTDTQYF,TGTGCCAGCAGCAGGGGTTTCGGGGGCACAGATACGCAGTATTTT
-,TRBJ2-1,-,TRBV6-1,CASSAFSSLYNEQFF,TGTGCCAGCAGTGCGTTCTCGAGCCTCTACAATGAGCAGTTCTTC
many,TRBJ2-1,TRBD2,TRBV5-1,CASSPHSGSSYNEQFF,TGCGCCAGCAGCCCTCATAGCGGGAGCTCCTACAATGAGCAGTTCTTC
-,TRBJ2-3,TRBD2,TRBV7-9,CASGRGERTDTQYF,TGTGCCAGCGGGAGGGGAGAGAGGACAGATACGCAGTATTTT
few,TRBJ1-6,-,TRBV4-3,CASSQDRALNSPLHF,TGCGCCAGCAGCCAAGATCGAGCTCTGAATTCACCCCTCCACTTT